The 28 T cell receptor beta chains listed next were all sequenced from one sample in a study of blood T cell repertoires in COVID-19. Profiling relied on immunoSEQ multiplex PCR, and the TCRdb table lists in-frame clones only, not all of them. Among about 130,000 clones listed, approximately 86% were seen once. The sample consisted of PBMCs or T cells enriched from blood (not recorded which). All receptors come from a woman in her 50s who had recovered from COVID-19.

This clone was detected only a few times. The CDR3 protein is CASSLTVGNQPQHF. The CDR3 DNA reads as TGTGCCAGCAGTTTGACAGTTGGCAATCAGCCCCAGCATTTT. V and J are TRBV28 and TRBJ1-5; D is possibly TRBD1 (5 bases). The germline V gene encodes CDR1 MDHEN and CDR2 SYDVKM. V was trimmed by 3 bases and J by 2 bases, leaving 8 bases between them. CDR3 length: 14 residues.

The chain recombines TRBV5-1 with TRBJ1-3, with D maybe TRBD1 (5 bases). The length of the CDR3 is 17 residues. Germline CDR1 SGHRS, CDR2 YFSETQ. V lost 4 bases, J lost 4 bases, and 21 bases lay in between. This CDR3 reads CASSQDIASLSGNTIYF. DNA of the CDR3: TGCGCCAGCAGCCAGGACATTGCAAGTCTTTCCGGAAACACCATATATTTT.

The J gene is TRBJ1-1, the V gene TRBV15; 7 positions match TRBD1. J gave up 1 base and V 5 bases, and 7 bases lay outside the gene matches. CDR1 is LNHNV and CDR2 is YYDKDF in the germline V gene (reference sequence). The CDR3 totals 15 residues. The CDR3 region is CATSYGGQSNTEAFF. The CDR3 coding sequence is TGTGCCACCAGCTATGGGGGACAGTCGAACACTGAAGCTTTCTTT.

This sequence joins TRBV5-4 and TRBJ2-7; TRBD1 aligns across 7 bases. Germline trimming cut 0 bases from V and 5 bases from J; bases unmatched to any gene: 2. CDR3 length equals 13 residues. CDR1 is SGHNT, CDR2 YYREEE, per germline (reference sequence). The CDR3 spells CASSLGQGDEQYF. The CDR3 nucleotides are TGTGCCAGCAGCTTGGGGCAGGGGGACGAGCAGTACTTC.

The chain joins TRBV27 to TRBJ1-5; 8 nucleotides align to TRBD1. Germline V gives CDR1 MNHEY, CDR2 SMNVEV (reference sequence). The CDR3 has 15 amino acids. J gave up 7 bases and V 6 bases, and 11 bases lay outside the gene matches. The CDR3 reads CASSPQTGEVQPQHF. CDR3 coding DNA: TGTGCCAGCAGCCCCCAGACAGGGGAAGTCCAGCCCCAGCATTTT.

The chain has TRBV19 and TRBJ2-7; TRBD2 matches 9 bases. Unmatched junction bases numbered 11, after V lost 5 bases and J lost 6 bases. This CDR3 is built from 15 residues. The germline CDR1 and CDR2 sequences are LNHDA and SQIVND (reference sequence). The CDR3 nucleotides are TGTGCCAGTAGTTCGATAGCGGGAGCAAGACCCGAGCAGTACTTC. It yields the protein CASSSIAGARPEQYF.

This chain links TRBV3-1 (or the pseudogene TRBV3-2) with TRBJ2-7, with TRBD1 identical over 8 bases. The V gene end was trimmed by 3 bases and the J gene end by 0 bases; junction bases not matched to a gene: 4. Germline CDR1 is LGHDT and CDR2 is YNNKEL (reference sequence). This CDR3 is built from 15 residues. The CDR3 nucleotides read TGTGCCAGCAGCCAGGGACAGGCAAGCTCCTACGAGCAGTACTTC. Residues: CASSQGQASSYEQYF.

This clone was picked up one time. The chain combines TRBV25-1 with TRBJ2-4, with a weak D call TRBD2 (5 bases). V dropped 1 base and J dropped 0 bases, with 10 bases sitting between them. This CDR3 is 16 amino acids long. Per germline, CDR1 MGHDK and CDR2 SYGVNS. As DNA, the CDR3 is TGTGCCAGCAGTGAATGGGCAGAGGGAGCCAAAAACATTCAGTACTTC. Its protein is CASSEWAEGAKNIQYF.

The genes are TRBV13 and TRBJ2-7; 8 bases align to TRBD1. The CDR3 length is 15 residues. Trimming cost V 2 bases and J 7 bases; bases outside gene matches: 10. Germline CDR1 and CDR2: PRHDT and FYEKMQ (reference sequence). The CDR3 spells CASSLSRGRRWEQYF. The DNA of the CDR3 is TGTGCCAGCAGCTTATCCAGGGGGCGCCGATGGGAGCAGTACTTC.

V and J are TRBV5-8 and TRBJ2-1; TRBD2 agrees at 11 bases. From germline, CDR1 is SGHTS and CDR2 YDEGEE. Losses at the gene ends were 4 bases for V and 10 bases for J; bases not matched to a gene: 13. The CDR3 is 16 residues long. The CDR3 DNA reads TGTGCCAGCAGCCGGGGCTATGCTAGCGGGGGGAACGAGCAGTTCTTC. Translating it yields CASSRGYASGGNEQFF.

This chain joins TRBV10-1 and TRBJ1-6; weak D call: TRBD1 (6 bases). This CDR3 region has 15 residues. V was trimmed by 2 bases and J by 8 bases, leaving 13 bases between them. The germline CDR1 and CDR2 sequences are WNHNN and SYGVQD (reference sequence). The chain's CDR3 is CASSERGIRDSPLHF. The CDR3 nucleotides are TGCGCCAGCAGTGAGAGGGGGATAAGGGATTCACCCCTCCACTTT.

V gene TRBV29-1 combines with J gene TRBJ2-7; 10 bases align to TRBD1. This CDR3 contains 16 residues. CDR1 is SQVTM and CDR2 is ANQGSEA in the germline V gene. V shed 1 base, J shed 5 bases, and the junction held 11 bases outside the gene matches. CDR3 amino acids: CSVEGNRTGGWNEQYF. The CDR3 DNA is TGCAGCGTTGAAGGAAATCGGACAGGGGGATGGAACGAGCAGTACTTC.

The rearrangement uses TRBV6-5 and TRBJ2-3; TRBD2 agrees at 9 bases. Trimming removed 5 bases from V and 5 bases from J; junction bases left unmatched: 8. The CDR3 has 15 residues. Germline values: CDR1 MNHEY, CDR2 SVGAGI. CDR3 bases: TGTGCCAGCAGTCCCTTGGCGGGGGGGTTAGATACGCAGTATTTT. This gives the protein CASSPLAGGLDTQYF.

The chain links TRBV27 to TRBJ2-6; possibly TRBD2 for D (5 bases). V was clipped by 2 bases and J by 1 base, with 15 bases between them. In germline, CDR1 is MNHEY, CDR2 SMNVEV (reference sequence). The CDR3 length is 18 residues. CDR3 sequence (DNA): TGTGCCAGCAGTTTAGCCTCGGGGTTGTTTTCTGGGGCCAACGTCCTGACTTTC. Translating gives CASSLASGLFSGANVLTF.

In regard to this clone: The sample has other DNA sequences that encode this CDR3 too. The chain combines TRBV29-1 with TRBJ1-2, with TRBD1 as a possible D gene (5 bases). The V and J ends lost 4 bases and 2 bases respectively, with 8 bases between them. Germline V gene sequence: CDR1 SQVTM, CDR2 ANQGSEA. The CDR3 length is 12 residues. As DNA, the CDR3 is TGCAGCGTTGTCCAGGGAAACTATGGCTACACCTTC. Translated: CSVVQGNYGYTF.

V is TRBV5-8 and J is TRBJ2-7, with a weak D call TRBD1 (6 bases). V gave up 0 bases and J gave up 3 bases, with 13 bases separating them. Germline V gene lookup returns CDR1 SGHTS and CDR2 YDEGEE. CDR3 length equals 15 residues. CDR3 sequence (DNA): TGTGCCAGCAGCTTGGGAGGTGGGGGCGACTACGAGCAGTACTTC. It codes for CASSLGGGGDYEQYF.

The CDR3, as DNA: TGTGCCAGTAGTAAAATTACAGGGGCCACTAATGAAAAACTGTTTTTT. Amino acid sequence: CASSKITGATNEKLFF. This chain links TRBV19 with TRBJ1-4; TRBD1 matches 7 bases. This CDR3 comprises 16 residues. Germline lookup yields CDR1 LNHDA and CDR2 SQIVND (reference sequence). The trim removed 4 bases at V and 2 bases at J, leaving 7 bases unmatched. The full variable domain, in which reference TRBV19 and TRBJ1-4 provide the parts outside the CDR3, is DGGITQSPKYLFRKEGQNVTLSCEQNLNHDAMYWYRQDPGQGLRLIYYSQIVNDFQKGDIAEGYSVSREKKESFPLTVTSAQKNPTAFYLCASSKITGATNEKLFFGSGTQLSVL.

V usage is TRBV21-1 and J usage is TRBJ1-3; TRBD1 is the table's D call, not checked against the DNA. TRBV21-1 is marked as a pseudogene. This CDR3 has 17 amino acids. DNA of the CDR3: TGTGCCAGCAGCAAAGGGGACAGGGAGGAATCTGGAAACACCATATATTTT. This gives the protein CASSKGDREESGNTIYF.

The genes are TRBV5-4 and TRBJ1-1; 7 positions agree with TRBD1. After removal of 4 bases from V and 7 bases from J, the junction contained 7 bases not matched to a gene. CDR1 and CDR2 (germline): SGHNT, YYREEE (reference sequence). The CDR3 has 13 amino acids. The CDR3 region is CASSKTGTLEAFF. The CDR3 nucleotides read TGTGCCAGCAGCAAGACAGGGACCCTTGAAGCTTTCTTT.

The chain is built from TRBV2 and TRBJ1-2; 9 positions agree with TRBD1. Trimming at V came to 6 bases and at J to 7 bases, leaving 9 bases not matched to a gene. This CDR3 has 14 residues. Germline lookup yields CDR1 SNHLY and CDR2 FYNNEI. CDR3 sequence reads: CASRLGTGTGGYTF. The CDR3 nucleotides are TGTGCCAGCAGATTAGGGACAGGGACAGGTGGCTACACCTTC. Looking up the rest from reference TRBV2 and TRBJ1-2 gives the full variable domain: EPEVTQTPSHQVTQMGQEVILRCVPISNHLYFYWYRQILGQKVEFLVSFYNNEISEKSEIFDDQFSVERPDGSNFTLKIRSTKLEDSAMYFCASRLGTGTGGYTFGSGTRLTVV.

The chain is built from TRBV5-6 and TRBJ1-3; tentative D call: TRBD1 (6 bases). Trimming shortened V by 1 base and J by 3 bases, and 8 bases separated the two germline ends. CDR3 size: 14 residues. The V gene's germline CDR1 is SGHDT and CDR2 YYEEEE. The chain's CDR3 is CASSLTGFGNTIYF. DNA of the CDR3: TGTGCCAGCAGCTTGACAGGGTTTGGAAACACCATATATTTT.

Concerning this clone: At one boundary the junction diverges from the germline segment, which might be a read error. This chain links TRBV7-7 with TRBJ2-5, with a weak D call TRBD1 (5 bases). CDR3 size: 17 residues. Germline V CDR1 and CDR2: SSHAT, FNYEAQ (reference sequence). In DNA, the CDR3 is TGTGCTAGCAGCCCAGGGTTTCTGGCGTCGGCCCAAGAGACCCAGTACTTC. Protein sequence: CASSPGFLASAQETQYF.

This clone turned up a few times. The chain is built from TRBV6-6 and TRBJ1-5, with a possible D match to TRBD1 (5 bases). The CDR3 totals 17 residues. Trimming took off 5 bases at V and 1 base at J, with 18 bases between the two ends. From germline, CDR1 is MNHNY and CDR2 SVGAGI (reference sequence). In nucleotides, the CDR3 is TGTGCCAGCAGTCCTACCCTAAGGGGTGTGAGCAATCAGCCCCAGCATTTT. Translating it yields CASSPTLRGVSNQPQHF.

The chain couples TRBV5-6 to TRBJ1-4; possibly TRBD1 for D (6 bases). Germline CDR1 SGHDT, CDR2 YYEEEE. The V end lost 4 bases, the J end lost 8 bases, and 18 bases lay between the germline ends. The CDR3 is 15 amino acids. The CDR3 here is CASSPRGDKGEKLFF. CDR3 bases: TGTGCCAGCAGCCCCCGGGGGGACAAGGGGGAAAAACTGTTTTTT. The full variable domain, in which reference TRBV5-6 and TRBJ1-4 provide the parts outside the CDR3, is DAGVTQSPTHLIKTRGQQVTLRCSPKSGHDTVSWYQQALGQGPQFIFQYYEEEERQRGNFPDRFSGHQFPNYSSELNVNALLLGDSALYLCASSPRGDKGEKLFFGSGTQLSVL.

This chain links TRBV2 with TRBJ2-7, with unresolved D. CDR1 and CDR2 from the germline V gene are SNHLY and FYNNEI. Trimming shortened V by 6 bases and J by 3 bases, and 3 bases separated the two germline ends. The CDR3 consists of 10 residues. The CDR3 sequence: CASSLYEQYF. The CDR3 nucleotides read TGTGCCAGCAGCCTCTACGAGCAGTACTTC. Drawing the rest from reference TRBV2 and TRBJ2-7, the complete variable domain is EPEVTQTPSHQVTQMGQEVILRCVPISNHLYFYWYRQILGQKVEFLVSFYNNEISEKSEIFDDQFSVERPDGSNFTLKIRSTKLEDSAMYFCASSLYEQYFGPGTRLTVT.

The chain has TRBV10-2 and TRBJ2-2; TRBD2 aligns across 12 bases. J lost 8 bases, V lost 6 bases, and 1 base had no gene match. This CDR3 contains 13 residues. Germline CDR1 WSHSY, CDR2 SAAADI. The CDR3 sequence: CASRGLAGGELFF. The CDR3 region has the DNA TGCGCCAGCAGAGGACTAGCGGGGGGGGAGCTGTTTTTT.

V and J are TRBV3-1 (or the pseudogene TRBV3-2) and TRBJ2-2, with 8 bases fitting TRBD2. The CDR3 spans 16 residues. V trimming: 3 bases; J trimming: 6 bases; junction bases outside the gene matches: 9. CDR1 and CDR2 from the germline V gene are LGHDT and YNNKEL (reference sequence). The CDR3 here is CASSHKERGIAGELFF. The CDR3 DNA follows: TGTGCCAGCAGCCACAAGGAGCGGGGGATAGCCGGGGAGCTGTTTTTT.

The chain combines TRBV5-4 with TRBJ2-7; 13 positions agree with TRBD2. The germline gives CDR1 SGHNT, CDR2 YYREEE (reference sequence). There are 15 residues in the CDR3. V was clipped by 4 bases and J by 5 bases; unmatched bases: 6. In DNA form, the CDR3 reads TGTGCCAGCAGCCCCGGACTAGCGGGGGCGAACGAGCAGTACTTC. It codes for CASSPGLAGANEQYF. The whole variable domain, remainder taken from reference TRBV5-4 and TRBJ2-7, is ETGVTQSPTHLIKTRGQQVTLRCSSQSGHNTVSWYQQALGQGPQFIFQYYREEENGRGNFPPRFSGLQFPNYSSELNVNALELDDSALYLCASSPGLAGANEQYFGPGTRLTVT.